These 28 T cell receptor beta chains share one sample of origin, sequenced in a study of OX40 agonist ivuxolimab in advanced cancers. Measured with immunoSEQ multiplex PCR; TCRdb has only the in-frame clones, and not every one. The sample contains approximately 70,000 clones, roughly 80% of which appear only once. The sample was CD4+ or CD8+ T cells sorted from blood, taken in a trial of the OX40 agonist ivuxolimab. The source is an adult with an advanced solid tumor such as melanoma, head and neck, liver or kidney cancer.

V and J are TRBV6-5 and TRBJ1-1; the D is unclear. Trimming took 4 bases from V and 3 from J, leaving 12 bases between them. Germline values: CDR1 MNHEY, CDR2 SVGAGI. The CDR3 loop spans 14 amino acids. The CDR3 sequence: CASSSQTVDTEAFF. The CDR3 DNA reads as TGTGCCAGCAGTTCCCAAACAGTGGACACTGAAGCTTTCTTT.

The chain uses TRBV7-8 and TRBJ2-2; TRBD2 aligns across 12 bases. There are 18 residues in the CDR3. The germline V gene has CDR1 SGHVS and CDR2 FQNEAQ. The V and J ends lost 2 bases and 0 bases, in that order; junction bases with no gene match: 4. CDR3 coding DNA: TGTGCCAGCAGCTTACCTTGGACTAGCGGGGCGAACACCGGGGAGCTGTTTTTT. Translation: CASSLPWTSGANTGELFF.

The chain joins TRBV5-6 to TRBJ1-5; no clear D gene. The CDR3 is made up of 15 amino acids. Per germline, CDR1 SGHDT and CDR2 YYEEEE. Trimming shortened V by 2 bases and J by 4 bases, and 13 bases separated the two germline ends. For the CDR3, the DNA is TGTGCCAGCAGCTTCCGACGTTTAGGGAATCAGCCCCAGCATTTT. It codes for CASSFRRLGNQPQHF.

This rearrangement joins TRBV28 to TRBJ2-1; 12 nucleotides match TRBD2. The CDR3 spans 15 residues. Trimming took 7 bases from V and 4 from J; bases not matched to a gene: 5. The germline V gene has CDR1 MDHEN and CDR2 SYDVKM. CDR3 sequence reads: CASTLAGGPYNEQFF. The DNA of the CDR3 is TGTGCCAGCACTCTAGCGGGAGGGCCGTACAATGAGCAGTTCTTC.

This clone is a singleton in its sample. The chain is built from TRBV11-3 and TRBJ2-1; 10 bases match TRBD2. The germline V gene encodes CDR1 SGHNT and CDR2 YENEEA. Unmatched junction bases numbered 14, after V lost 6 bases and J lost 15 bases. There are 14 residues in the CDR3. For the CDR3, the DNA is TGTGCCAGCAGTTTAAAACCGGGACTAGCGAGGGTGTTCTTC. Protein sequence: CASSLKPGLARVFF.

In its sample, this clone was seen many times. Within the sample, other DNA sequences also encode this same CDR3. The rearrangement joins TRBV2 to TRBJ1-5, with D possibly TRBD1 on 5 matching bases. CDR1 and CDR2 from the germline V gene are SNHLY and FYNNEI. V was clipped by 3 bases and J by 5 bases, with 14 bases between them. There are 15 residues in the CDR3. CDR3 sequence (DNA): TGTGCCAGCAGTGATAGGCAGGGTGCAGATCAGCCCCAGCATTTT. It specifies CASSDRQGADQPQHF.

This chain joins TRBV13 and TRBJ2-3, with 13 bases identical to TRBD2. Germline assignment: CDR1 PRHDT and CDR2 FYEKMQ (reference sequence). V shed 5 bases, J shed 5 bases, and the junction held 10 bases outside the gene matches. The CDR3 runs 17 residues. The CDR3 is CASSRTSGGASLDTQYF. DNA for the CDR3: TGTGCCAGCAGCCGAACTAGCGGGGGGGCCTCCCTAGATACGCAGTATTTT. The variable domain in full, with the rest retrieved from reference TRBV13 and TRBJ2-3, is AAGVIQSPRHLIKEKRETATLKCYPIPRHDTVYWYQQGPGQDPQFLISFYEKMQSDKGSIPDRFSAQQFSDYHSELNMSSLELGDSALYFCASSRTSGGASLDTQYFGPGTRLTVL.

The V call is TRBV30, the J call TRBJ2-3; 10 nucleotides match TRBD2. V lost 5 bases, J lost 6 bases, and 8 bases stayed unmatched. The CDR3 extends over 14 amino acids. CDR1 is GTSNPN and CDR2 is SVGIG in the germline V gene (reference sequence). CDR3 amino acids: CAWAMLLAGDTQYF. The CDR3 region has the DNA TGTGCCTGGGCCATGTTACTAGCGGGGGATACGCAGTATTTT.

This sequence joins TRBV19 and TRBJ2-7, with D perhaps TRBD2 (6 bases). This CDR3 contains 14 residues. Between the trimmed V and J ends, which lost 3 bases and 5 bases, there was a span of 14 bases. Germline CDR1 LNHDA, CDR2 SQIVND (reference sequence). The CDR3 loop reads CASSMRGQPNEQYF. CDR3 nucleotides: TGTGCCAGTAGTATGCGGGGTCAGCCGAACGAGCAGTACTTC. Based on the CDR3 plus reference TRBV19 and TRBJ2-7, the full variable domain is DGGITQSPKYLFRKEGQNVTLSCEQNLNHDAMYWYRQDPGQGLRLIYYSQIVNDFQKGDIAEGYSVSREKKESFPLTVTSAQKNPTAFYLCASSMRGQPNEQYFGPGTRLTVT.

V gene TRBV6-4 combines with J gene TRBJ2-1; 7 bases are a match to TRBD1. Germline lookup yields CDR1 MRHNA and CDR2 SNTAGT. This CDR3 spans 15 amino acids. V lost 2 bases, J lost 3 bases, and 4 bases stayed unmatched. As DNA, the CDR3 is TGTGCCAGCAGTGACAAACCAGGGGGCTACAATGAGCAGTTCTTC. Translating gives CASSDKPGGYNEQFF.

This clone appeared once. The rearrangement uses TRBV28 and TRBJ1-4; D is unclear. Trimming shortened V by 7 bases and J by 3 bases, and 12 bases separated the two germline ends. Germline V gene sequence: CDR1 MDHEN, CDR2 SYDVKM. The CDR3 is 14 residues long. CDR3 nucleotides: TGTGCCAGCACTGGGCCCGGGTCTAATGAAAAACTGTTTTTT. Translation: CASTGPGSNEKLFF.

Concerning this clone: Other DNA sequences in this specimen translate into the identical CDR3. This sequence joins TRBV2 and TRBJ2-3; 10 positions match TRBD1. The CDR3 sequence is 14 residues long. The V and J ends lost 9 bases and 1 base, in that order; junction bases with no gene match: 4. CDR1 is SNHLY, CDR2 FYNNEI, per germline. CDR3 sequence: CASKDRGGTDTQYF. The CDR3 DNA follows: TGTGCCAGTAAGGACAGGGGGGGCACAGATACGCAGTATTTT.

The gene calls are TRBV18 and TRBJ1-2, with D possibly matching TRBD1 (5 bases). Germline V lookup: CDR1 KGHSH, CDR2 LQKENI. The ends were cut back, 0 bases at V and 5 bases at J, with 10 bases in the middle. This CDR3 has 14 residues. CDR3 region: CASSPPAGGYGYTF. The CDR3 DNA follows: TGTGCCAGCTCACCACCCGCTGGGGGTTATGGCTACACCTTC.

The chain recombines TRBV2 with TRBJ1-1, with D maybe TRBD1 (5 bases). Germline V gene sequence: CDR1 SNHLY, CDR2 FYNNEI. V dropped 2 bases and J dropped 6 bases, with 13 bases sitting between them. CDR3 size: 14 residues. The CDR3, as DNA: TGTGCCAGCAGTGAACACACGGACATCCCTGAAGCTTTCTTT. Translated: CASSEHTDIPEAFF.

This clone appeared a few times. One junction end does not reproduce the germline sequence, and a read error may be involved. The chain has TRBV18 and TRBJ2-7, with 8 positions matching TRBD1. This CDR3 is 15 amino acids long. The germline CDR1 and CDR2 sequences are KGHSH and LQKENI. The DNA for the CDR3 is TGTGCCAGCTCACCATCGACTTCCGGACAGGGATCGCTTTTCTTC. Encoded protein: CASSPSTSGQGSLFF.

This clone occurred once. This chain joins TRBV5-1 and TRBJ1-2, with D possibly TRBD1 on 5 matching bases. The germline CDR1 and CDR2 sequences are SGHRS and YFSETQ. The CDR3 covers 13 residues. Trimming pared 4 bases from V and 4 bases from J, leaving 11 bases between. The CDR3 here is CASSKQEGYGYTF. The CDR3 nucleotides read TGCGCCAGCAGCAAACAGGAAGGCTATGGCTACACCTTC.

This clone occurred a few times. This chain uses TRBV29-1 with TRBJ1-5; the D gene is possibly TRBD1 (6 bases). V lost 6 bases, J lost 0 bases, and 15 bases lay in between. The CDR3 consists of 15 residues. In germline, CDR1 is SQVTM, CDR2 ANQGSEA. This CDR3 reads CSVRGTGDSNQPQHF. The DNA of the CDR3 is TGCAGCGTGAGGGGGACGGGGGATAGCAATCAGCCCCAGCATTTT.

V is TRBV10-3 and J is TRBJ1-2, with 9 bases lining up with TRBD1. The CDR3 consists of 15 residues. Germline V gives CDR1 ENHRY, CDR2 SYGVKD. The trim removed 2 bases at V and 2 bases at J, leaving 3 bases unmatched. The CDR3: CAISEGTGWNYGYTF. In nucleotides, the CDR3 is TGTGCCATCAGTGAGGGGACAGGGTGGAACTATGGCTACACCTTC.

The chain employs TRBV19 and TRBJ1-4, with 7 positions matching TRBD1. Germline CDR1 LNHDA, CDR2 SQIVND (reference sequence). The length of the CDR3 is 15 residues. The V segment lost 2 bases and the J segment 6 bases; nucleotides outside the gene matches: 6. CDR3 amino acids: CASSISGTADEKLFF. The CDR3 DNA sequence: TGTGCCAGTAGTATATCCGGGACAGCGGATGAAAAACTGTTTTTT.

The V and J genes are TRBV5-1 and TRBJ2-7; 11 bases align to TRBD2. The CDR3 is made up of 16 amino acids. Germline V gives CDR1 SGHRS, CDR2 YFSETQ. The V and J ends lost 0 bases and 4 bases, in that order; junction bases with no gene match: 6. CDR3 sequence: CASSLGTSGSGYEQYF. The CDR3 DNA follows: TGCGCCAGCAGCTTGGGGACTAGCGGGTCAGGGTACGAGCAGTACTTC. The full variable domain, completed using reference TRBV5-1 and TRBJ2-7, is KAGVTQTPRYLIKTRGQQVTLSCSPISGHRSVSWYQQTPGQGLQFLFEYFSETQRNKGNFPGRFSGRQFSNSRSEMNVSTLELGDSALYLCASSLGTSGSGYEQYFGPGTRLTVT.

The sample holds one count of this clone. The chain joins TRBV2 to TRBJ1-4; no clear D. Germline CDR1 and CDR2: SNHLY and FYNNEI. Trimming took 6 bases from V and 8 from J, leaving 13 bases between them. This CDR3 comprises 13 residues. The CDR3 loop is CASRDNTREKLFF. The CDR3 nucleotides read TGTGCCAGCAGGGATAACACGAGGGAAAAACTGTTTTTT.

The chain recombines TRBV9 with TRBJ2-3; TRBD2 agrees at 11 bases. J was trimmed by 4 bases and V by 4 bases; bases with no gene match: 5. This CDR3 is 15 amino acids long. The germline V gene encodes CDR1 SGDLS and CDR2 YYNGEE. The CDR3 DNA reads TGTGCCAGCAGCACTAGCGGGAGAGGCGCAGATACGCAGTATTTT. This sequence encodes CASSTSGRGADTQYF.

J is TRBJ2-5 and V is TRBV28; 9 bases are shared with TRBD2. Losses at the gene ends were 7 bases for V and 2 bases for J; bases not matched to a gene: 5. In germline, CDR1 is MDHEN, CDR2 SYDVKM. This CDR3 is built from 14 residues. The CDR3 nucleotides read TGTGCCAGCAATGAGGGACTAGCACAAGAGACCCAGTACTTC. Translated, it gives CASNEGLAQETQYF.

The sample holds one count of this clone. The chain carries TRBV7-2 and TRBJ2-3; 11 bases align to TRBD2. V shed 4 bases and J 5 bases; nucleotides not matched to a gene: 8. Germline CDR1 is SGHTA and CDR2 is FQGNSA. This CDR3 spans 16 amino acids. The CDR3 is CASSSGLAGNRDTQYF. CDR3 bases: TGTGCCAGCAGCTCCGGACTAGCGGGTAACCGAGATACGCAGTATTTT.

This clone was counted between two and nine times. The chain recombines TRBV6-1 with TRBJ1-1, with TRBD1 matching over 8 bases. This CDR3 spans 13 amino acids. Trimming removed 5 bases from V and 8 bases from J; junction bases left unmatched: 7. Germline assignment: CDR1 MNHNS and CDR2 SASEGT. The CDR3 loop reads CASSYLGQGEAFF. The CDR3 nucleotides are TGTGCCAGCAGTTATCTTGGACAGGGAGAAGCTTTCTTT.

This CDR3 is CASSDQETQYF. CDR3 DNA sequence: TGTGCCAGCAGCGACCAAGAGACCCAGTACTTC. The chain is built from TRBV7-2 and TRBJ2-5; no clear D. The germline V gene encodes CDR1 SGHTA and CDR2 FQGNSA. This CDR3 region has 11 residues. V lost 5 bases, J lost 0 bases, and 1 base lay in between. Full variable domain (missing parts from reference TRBV7-2 and TRBJ2-5): GAGVSQSPSNKVTEKGKDVELRCDPISGHTALYWYRQSLGQGLEFLIYFQGNSAPDKSGLPSDRFSAERTGGSVSTLTIQRTQQEDSAVYLCASSDQETQYFGPGTRLLVL.

The rearrangement uses TRBV5-1 and TRBJ1-3, with TRBD1 matching over 7 bases. V dropped 3 bases and J dropped 2; count of bases not matched to a gene: 8. The CDR3 extends over 16 amino acids. Germline V gene data show CDR1 as SGHRS and CDR2 as YFSETQ. The CDR3 protein is CASSSSGTATGNTIYF. CDR3 coding DNA: TGCGCCAGCAGCTCTTCCGGGACAGCCACTGGAAACACCATATATTTT.

The CDR3 protein is CSVEFPDRDEQYF. CDR3 nucleotide sequence: TGCAGCGTTGAATTCCCGGACAGGGACGAGCAGTACTTC. The chain has TRBV29-1 and TRBJ2-7; TRBD1 matches 8 bases. Germline V CDR1 and CDR2: SQVTM, ANQGSEA. This CDR3 is built from 13 residues. V was pared by 2 bases and J by 5 bases, with 5 bases of the junction left unmatched.